Described below is a single T cell receptor (beta chain) sequence and its context. The antigen is not known. The sample comes from a study of T cells expressing NK-cell markers. The study's findings and limits: There remained a lack of clarity about HCMV specificity of expanded NKG2C+ T cell clones. Dominance of the CD3+CD56-NKG2C+ fraction by these clonotypes also held in a handful of donors. CD8+ T cells in 5 to 7 donors included dominant NKG2C+ clonotypes at about 1.0-7.5%.

TCRdb re-called the 5' RACE reads and shows each CDR3 protein once, DNA omitted. In all, the sample yields a few hundred thousand distinct CDR3 sequences. Germline assignment: CDR1 MDHEN and CDR2 SYDVKM. CDR3 size: 17 residues. The sequenced sample was blood T cells: a sorted CD56 or NKG2C T cell subset, CD4+ or CD8+ T cells, or bulk PBMC T cells (not recorded which). This chain links TRBV28 with TRBJ1-2; TCRdb reports TRBD1, a call that lacks DNA to check it against. This receptor was taken from a man aged 18-70 years in good health. CDR3 residues: CASSPRDRALGNYGYTF.